This TCR beta chain was captured by sequencing in a study of PD-1 blockade in classical Hodgkin lymphoma. Overall study results and limits: Some patients began nivolumab under 1 year after ASCT. These patients were excluded from later analyses.

The table came from immunoSEQ multiplex PCR; TCRdb's copy has only in-frame clones and leaves some out. The sample consists of about 97,000 clones, around 80% of them appearing once. With respect to this clone: The target antigen is unknown.

In every patient, relapse followed autologous stem cell transplantation, while exposure to brentuximab vedotin differed. Germline assignment: CDR1 SGDLS and CDR2 YYNGEE. This CDR3 has 15 amino acids. The V end lost 3 bases, the J end lost 0 bases, and 10 bases lay between the germline ends. V gene TRBV9 combines with J gene TRBJ1-5, with unresolved D. This clonotype originated in a human donor with classical Hodgkin lymphoma. Source: peripheral blood mononuclear cells (PBMCs), taken at baseline. The CDR3 spells CASSGDPYSNQPQHF. The CDR3 nucleotides are TGTGCCAGCAGCGGCGACCCATATAGCAATCAGCCCCAGCATTTT. Supplemented by reference TRBV9 and TRBJ1-5, the full variable domain reads DSGVTQTPKHLITATGQRVTLRCSPRSGDLSVYWYQQSLDQGLQFLIQYYNGEERAKGNILERFSAQQFPDLHSELNLSSLELGDSALYFCASSGDPYSNQPQHFGDGTRLSIL.